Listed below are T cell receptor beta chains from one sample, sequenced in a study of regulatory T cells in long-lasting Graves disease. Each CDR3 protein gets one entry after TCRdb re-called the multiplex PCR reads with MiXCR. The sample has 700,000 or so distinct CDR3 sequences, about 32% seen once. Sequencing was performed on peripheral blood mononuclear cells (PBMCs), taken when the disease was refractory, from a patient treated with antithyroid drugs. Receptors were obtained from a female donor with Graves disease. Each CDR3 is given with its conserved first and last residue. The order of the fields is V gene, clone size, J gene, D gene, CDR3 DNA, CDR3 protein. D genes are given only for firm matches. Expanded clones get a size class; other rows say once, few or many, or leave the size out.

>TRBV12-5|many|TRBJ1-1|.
TGTGCTAGTGGTTTGATCACGAACACTGAAGCTTTCTTT
CASGLITNTEAFF
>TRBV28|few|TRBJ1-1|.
TGTGCCAGCGTGAGGGGGGGAAACACTGAAGCTTTCTTT
CASVRGGNTEAFF
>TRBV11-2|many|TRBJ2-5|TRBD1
TGTGCCAGCAGCTTAGAGCACAGGGGGCGAGTAGAGACCCAGTACTTC
CASSLEHRGRVETQYF
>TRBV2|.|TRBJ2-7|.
TGTGCCAGCAGTGTAAAAGGGGTCGAGCAGTACTTC
CASSVKGVEQYF
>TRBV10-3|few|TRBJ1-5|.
TGTGCCATCAGTGAGACCACCAGACAGCCCCAGCATTTT
CAISETTRQPQHF
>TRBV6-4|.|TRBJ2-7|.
TGTGCCAGCAGAACACAGGGACCCTGCGAGCAGTACTTC
CASRTQGPCEQYF
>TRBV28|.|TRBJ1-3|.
TGTGCCAGCAGTTTCGGGGTTACCGGAAACACCATATATTTT
CASSFGVTGNTIYF
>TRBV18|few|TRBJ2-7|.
TGTGCCAGCTCACCCGAGGACTCCTACGAGCAGTACTTC
CASSPEDSYEQYF
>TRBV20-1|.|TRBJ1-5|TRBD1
TGCAGTGCTCCTTCCGGGACAGGGGTTCAGCCCCAGCATTTT
CSAPSGTGVQPQHF
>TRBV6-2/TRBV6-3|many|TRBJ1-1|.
TGTGCCAGCAGTTACACCAGGGTTACTGAAGCTTTCTTT
CASSYTRVTEAFF
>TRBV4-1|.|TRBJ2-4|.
TGCGCCAGCAGCCAAACGGGACGCCCCTACATTCAGTACTTC
CASSQTGRPYIQYF
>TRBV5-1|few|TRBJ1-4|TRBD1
TGCGCCAGCAGCCTAGGACAGGTTGACGAAAAACTGTTTTTT
CASSLGQVDEKLFF
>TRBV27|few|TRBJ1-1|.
TGTGCCAGCAGATCCGGGGGCCAAACTGAAGCTTTCTTT
CASRSGGQTEAFF
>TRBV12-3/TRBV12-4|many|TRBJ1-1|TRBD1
TGTGCCAGCAGCCCGGGACAGGGGTTCACTGAAGCTTTCTTT
CASSPGQGFTEAFF
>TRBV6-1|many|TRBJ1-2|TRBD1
TGTGCCACCCAAGGGGGCGGGGATGGCTACACCTTC
CATQGGGDGYTF
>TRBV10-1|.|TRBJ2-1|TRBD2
TGCGCCAGCAAACGGACTAGCGGGACCTACAATGAGCAGTTCTTC
CASKRTSGTYNEQFF
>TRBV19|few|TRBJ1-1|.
TGTGCCAGTGTAGAGGGGGGCGGCACTGAAGCTTTCTTT
CASVEGGGTEAFF
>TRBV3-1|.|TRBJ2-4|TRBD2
TGTGCCAGCAGCCAAGGGGAGGGACTAGGGGAGTTCATTCAGTACTTC
CASSQGEGLGEFIQYF
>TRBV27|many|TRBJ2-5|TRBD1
TGTGCCAGCAGTCCCATGACAGGGACCGAGACCCAGTACTTC
CASSPMTGTETQYF
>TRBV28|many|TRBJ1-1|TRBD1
TGTGCCAGCAGTCCACGGTGGCAGGACAGGGGTTTATGGGACACTGAAGCTTTCTTT
CASSPRWQDRGLWDTEAFF
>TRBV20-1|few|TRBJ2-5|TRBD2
TGCAGTGCTAGACTCTCCTGGGGACTAGCGGGAGTGGGGCAAAAAGAGACCCAGTACTTC
CSARLSWGLAGVGQKETQYF
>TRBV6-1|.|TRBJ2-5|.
TGTGCCACCCGGGACGGGCCTCGAGAGACCCAGTACTTC
CATRDGPRETQYF
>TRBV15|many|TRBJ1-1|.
TGTGCCACCAGCAGAGATTTGTACACTGAAGCTTTCTTT
CATSRDLYTEAFF
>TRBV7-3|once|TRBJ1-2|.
TGTGCCAGCAGCTTAAATCCGGGGGATGGCTACACCTTC
CASSLNPGDGYTF
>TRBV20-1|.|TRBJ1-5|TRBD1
TGCAGTGCCCAACAGACAGGGGGCTTGAGGGGCAATCAGCCCCAGCATTTT
CSAQQTGGLRGNQPQHF
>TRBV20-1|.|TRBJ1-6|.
TGCAGTGCTAGAGATAGTCAGAGCTCCTATAATTCACCCCTCCACTTT
CSARDSQSSYNSPLHF
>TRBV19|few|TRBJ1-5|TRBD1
TGTGCCAGTAGTATAGACCCACAGGGGACAAGGAATCAGCCCCAGCATTTT
CASSIDPQGTRNQPQHF
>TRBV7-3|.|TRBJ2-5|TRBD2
TGTGCCAGCAGCTTAACTCAGGCTAGCGGGAGGGCCACCCAGTACTTC
CASSLTQASGRATQYF
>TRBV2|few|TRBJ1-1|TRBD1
TGTGCCAGCAGTGCCCTGACAGGGGTCATGAACACTGAAGCTTTCTTT
CASSALTGVMNTEAFF
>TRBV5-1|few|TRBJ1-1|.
TGCGCCAGCAGCTTGTTGGCGGAGGGCGGGGAAGCTTTCTTT
CASSLLAEGGEAFF
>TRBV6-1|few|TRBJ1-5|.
TGTGCCAGCACCCCTAGGGTAGAGGATAGCAATCAGCCCCAGCATTTT
CASTPRVEDSNQPQHF
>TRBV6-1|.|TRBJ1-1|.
TGTGCCAGCAGTGGATACGAGGGTTGGACTGAAGCTTTCTTT
CASSGYEGWTEAFF
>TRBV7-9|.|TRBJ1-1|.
TGTGCCAGCAGCTCACTCAGGGGCTGGACTGAAGCTTTCTTT
CASSSLRGWTEAFF
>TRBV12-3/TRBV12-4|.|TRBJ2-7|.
TGCGCCAGCAGTGCGGGCAGGGGACAATACGAGCAGTACTTC
CASSAGRGQYEQYF
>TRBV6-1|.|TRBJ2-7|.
TGTGCCAGCAAACAGGCCGGCTCCCTCTACGAGCAGTACTTC
CASKQAGSLYEQYF
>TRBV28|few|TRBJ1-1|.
TGTGCCAGCAGCAACAGGTTGGGGGGCACTGAAGCTTTCTTT
CASSNRLGGTEAFF
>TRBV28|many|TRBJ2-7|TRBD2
TGTGCCAGCAGTCTGGGACTAGCCCGCCCACTTTACGAGCAGTACTTC
CASSLGLARPLYEQYF
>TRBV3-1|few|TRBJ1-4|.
TGTGCCAGCAGCCATTCCTCGACAGGACTTAATGAAAAACTGTTTTTT
CASSHSSTGLNEKLFF
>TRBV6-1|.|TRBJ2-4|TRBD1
TGTGCCAGCAGTGGCGGACAGGGCGGAAACATTCAGTACTTC
CASSGGQGGNIQYF
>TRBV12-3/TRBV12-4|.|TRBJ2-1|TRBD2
TGTGCCAGCAGTCCTCCGGGACTAGCGGTAACCTACAATGAGCAGTTCTTC
CASSPPGLAVTYNEQFF
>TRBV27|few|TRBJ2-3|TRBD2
TGTGCCAGCAGTAGCGGGAGGGCCCCAGATACGCAGTATTTT
CASSSGRAPDTQYF
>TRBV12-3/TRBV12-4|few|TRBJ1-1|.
TGTGCCAGCAGCCCTTCTGGAATCACTGAAGCTTTCTTT
CASSPSGITEAFF
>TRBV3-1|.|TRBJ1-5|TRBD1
TGTGCCAGCAGCCTAACAGGGGGCTACAATCAGCCCCAGCATTTT
CASSLTGGYNQPQHF
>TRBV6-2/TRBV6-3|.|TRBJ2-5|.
TGTGCCAGCAGAACGAGGGGGGAAGAGACCCAGTACTTC
CASRTRGEETQYF
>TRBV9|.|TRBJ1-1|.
TGTGCCAGCAGCGAAGCCCCAGGGTCCACTGAAGCTTTCTTT
CASSEAPGSTEAFF
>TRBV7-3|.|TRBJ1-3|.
TGTGCCAGCAGCCCAAGGACAGTCCATGGAAACACCATATATTTT
CASSPRTVHGNTIYF